Listed below are T cell receptor beta chains from one sample, sequenced in a study of radiotherapy plus CTLA-4 blockade in lung cancer. The assay was immunoSEQ multiplex PCR, and TCRdb's table has in-frame clones only and misses some. The table includes tens of thousands of clones, 70% to 80% detected once. The starting material was peripheral blood, obtained from a patient treated with radiotherapy plus ipilimumab. These receptors all stem from a human donor with non-small cell lung cancer who had a partial response to radiotherapy plus ipilimumab. The CDR3 runs from the conserved cysteine through the conserved F or W. The D gene is left open where the match is weak. The size field is filled for only some rows; it gives once, few, many or a size class.

clone_size | j_call | v_call | d_call | cdr3_nt | cdr3_aa
NA | TRBJ2-5 | TRBV29-1 | TRBD1 | TGCAGCGTTCGTCCCGGGACAGGGGAGGGGGCCCAAGAGACCCAGTACTTC | CSVRPGTGEGAQETQYF
NA | TRBJ1-1 | TRBV11-2 | NA | TGTGCCAGCAGCTTAGCTCCCAGGGGAGCAGCTTTCTTT | CASSLAPRGAAFF
once | TRBJ1-2 | TRBV6-5 | TRBD1 | TGTGCCAGCAGTACACAGGGGGCTTCTGGCGGCTACACCTTC | CASSTQGASGGYTF
NA | TRBJ2-4 | TRBV2 | NA | TGTGCCAGCAGCGACAGGCTGAGGGCCAAAAACATTCAGTACTTC | CASSDRLRAKNIQYF
NA | TRBJ1-6 | TRBV30 | NA | TGTGCCGGGACCGAACGGGGATGGAATTCACCCCTCCACTTT | CAGTERGWNSPLHF
NA | TRBJ2-5 | TRBV19 | TRBD2 | TGTGCCAGTAGTATGAGCGGGGGGGCTGGAGAGACCCAGTACTTC | CASSMSGGAGETQYF
once | TRBJ1-2 | TRBV6-6 | TRBD1 | TGTGCCAGCAGGGGACAGGGGTCCCTCCCTAACTATGGCTACACCTTC | CASRGQGSLPNYGYTF
NA | TRBJ1-1 | TRBV6-1 | NA | TGTGCCAGCACCGTAGGGGGGGTGGGGACTGAAGCTTTCTTT | CASTVGGVGTEAFF
few | TRBJ1-1 | TRBV5-1 | NA | TGCGCCAGCAGGGGCGCCGGGAACACTGAAGCTTTCTTT | CASRGAGNTEAFF
few | TRBJ1-5 | TRBV5-1 | NA | TGCGCCAGCAGCTTGGAAAATTCGAGCAATCAGCCCCAGCATTTT | CASSLENSSNQPQHF
NA | TRBJ1-4 | TRBV18 | NA | TGTGCCAGCTCGCCGGTGCCTAATGAAAAACTGTTTTTT | CASSPVPNEKLFF
NA | TRBJ2-3 | TRBV5-1 | NA | TGCGCCAGCAGCTTATCAAACCTAGGCACAGATACGCAGTATTTT | CASSLSNLGTDTQYF
NA | TRBJ1-2 | TRBV7-9 | TRBD1 | TGTGCCAGCAGCTCCAAAGACAGGGTCTATGGCTACACCTTC | CASSSKDRVYGYTF
NA | TRBJ1-1 | TRBV25-1 | NA | TGTGCCAGCTCGGCCAGGGACACTGAAGCTTTCTTT | CASSARDTEAFF
NA | TRBJ2-2 | TRBV29-1 | TRBD2 | TGCAGCGTCCTGGCACCGGGACTAGCATCTACCGGGGAGCTGTTTTTT | CSVLAPGLASTGELFF